Included here is one TCR beta chain sequence, with context. This record belongs to a study of PD-L1 blockade in urothelial cancer. As for the study in general: Atezolizumab therapy began for patients in about 2014, dosed at 1,200 mg intravenously every 3 weeks. Patients' prior chemotherapy regimens numbered 0 to 3. Researchers found blood samples held a median of roughly 140,000 T cells.

V lost 10 bases and J lost 3; bases outside the gene matches: 9. This CDR3 has 16 amino acids. Germline V gene data show CDR1 as LNHDA and CDR2 as SQIVND (reference sequence). What went into each PCR as a spike was synthetic TCR analog templates. Libraries were prepared by immunoSEQ multiplex PCR; TCRdb keeps only in-frame clonotypes and omits some of them. The sample has around 70,000 clones, around 84% seen once. The chain is built from TRBV19 and TRBJ2-2, with TRBD2 identical over 12 bases. The input for sequencing was PBMCs, taken around atezolizumab (anti-PD-L1) treatment. The origin of this receptor is a man between 65 and 85 years old with urothelial cancer. CDR3 DNA sequence: TGTGCCACACGCCCCCTAGCGGGAGGGTACACCGGGGAGCTGTTTTTT. This codes for CATRPLAGGYTGELFF.